This T cell receptor (beta chain) was recorded in a study of blood T cell repertoires in COVID-19. Study as a whole: Researchers got acute and convalescent COVID-19 samples from the United States, Italy and Spain.

Method: immunoSEQ multiplex PCR; TCRdb's copy keeps in-frame clones and lacks some. The sample lists around 180,000 clones; more than 65% were seen once. The age range of participants was about 18 to 95 years, with residence in fewer than 25 US areas. Membership in each cohort depended on participant-reported clinical history. Germline lookup yields CDR1 SGDLS and CDR2 YYNGEE. CDR3 length: 14 amino acids. V trimming: 4 bases; J trimming: 5 bases; junction bases outside the gene matches: 4. The V call is TRBV9, the J call TRBJ1-1, with 11 bases fitting TRBD1. Material for sequencing was PBMCs or T cells enriched from blood (not recorded which). The sequence derives from a woman between 45 and 60 years old with acute COVID-19. The CDR3 nucleotides read TGTGCCAGCAGCCCGGGACAGGGGGTTACTGAAGCTTTCTTT. Residues: CASSPGQGVTEAFF.